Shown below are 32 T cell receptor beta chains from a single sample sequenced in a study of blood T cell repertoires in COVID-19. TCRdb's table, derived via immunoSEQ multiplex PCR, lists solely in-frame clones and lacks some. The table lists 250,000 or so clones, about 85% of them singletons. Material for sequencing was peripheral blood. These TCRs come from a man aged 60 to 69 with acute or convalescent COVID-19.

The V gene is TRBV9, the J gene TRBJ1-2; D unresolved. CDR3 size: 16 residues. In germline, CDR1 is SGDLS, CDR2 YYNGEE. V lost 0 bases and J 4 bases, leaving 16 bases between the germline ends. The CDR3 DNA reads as TGTGCCAGCAGCGTAGGCAGTCAGCTTGGAGGCTATGGCTACACCTTC. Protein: CASSVGSQLGGYGYTF.

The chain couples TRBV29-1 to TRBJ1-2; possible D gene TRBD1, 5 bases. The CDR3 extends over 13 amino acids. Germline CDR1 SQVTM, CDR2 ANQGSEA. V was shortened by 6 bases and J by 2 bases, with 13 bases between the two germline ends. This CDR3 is CSVGTATNYGYTF. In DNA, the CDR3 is TGCAGCGTGGGGACTGCTACCAACTATGGCTACACCTTC.

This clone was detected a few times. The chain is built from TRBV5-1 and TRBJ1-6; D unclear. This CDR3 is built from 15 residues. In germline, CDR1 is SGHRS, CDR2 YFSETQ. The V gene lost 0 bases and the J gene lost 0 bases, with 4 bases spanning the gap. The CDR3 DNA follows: TGCGCCAGCAGCTTGGAGAGCTCCTATAATTCACCCCTCCACTTT. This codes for CASSLESSYNSPLHF.

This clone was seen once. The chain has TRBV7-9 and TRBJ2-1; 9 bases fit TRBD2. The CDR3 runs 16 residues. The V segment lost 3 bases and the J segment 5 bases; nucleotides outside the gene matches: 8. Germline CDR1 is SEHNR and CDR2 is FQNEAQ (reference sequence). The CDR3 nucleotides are TGTGCCAGCAGCTTGTCTAGCGGGGCCCTCAACAATGAGCAGTTCTTC. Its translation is CASSLSSGALNNEQFF.

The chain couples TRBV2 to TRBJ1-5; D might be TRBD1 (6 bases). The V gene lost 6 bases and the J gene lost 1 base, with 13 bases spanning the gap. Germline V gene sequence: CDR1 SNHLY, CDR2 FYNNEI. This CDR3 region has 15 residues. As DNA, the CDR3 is TGTGCCAGCAGGCTAGGGGGGGCCAGCAATCAGCCCCAGCATTTT. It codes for CASRLGGASNQPQHF.

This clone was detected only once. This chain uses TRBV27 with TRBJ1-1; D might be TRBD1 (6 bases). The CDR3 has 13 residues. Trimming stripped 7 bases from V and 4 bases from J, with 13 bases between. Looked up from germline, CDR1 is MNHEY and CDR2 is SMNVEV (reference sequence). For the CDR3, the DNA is TGTGCCAGCATCCTACAGGGAAGCACTGAAGCTTTCTTT. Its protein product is CASILQGSTEAFF.

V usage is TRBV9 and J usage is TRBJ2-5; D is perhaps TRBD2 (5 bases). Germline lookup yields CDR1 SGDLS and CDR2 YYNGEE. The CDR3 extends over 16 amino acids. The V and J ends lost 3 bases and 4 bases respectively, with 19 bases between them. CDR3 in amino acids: CASSGHSTRYSETQYF. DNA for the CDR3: TGTGCCAGCAGCGGACACTCTACTAGGTACTCAGAGACCCAGTACTTC.

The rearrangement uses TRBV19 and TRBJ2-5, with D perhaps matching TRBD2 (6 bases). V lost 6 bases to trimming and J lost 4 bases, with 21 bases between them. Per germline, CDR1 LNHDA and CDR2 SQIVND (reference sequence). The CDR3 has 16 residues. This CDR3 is CASRAIWTGEAETQYF. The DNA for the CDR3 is TGTGCCAGTAGAGCCATTTGGACGGGGGAAGCAGAGACCCAGTACTTC.

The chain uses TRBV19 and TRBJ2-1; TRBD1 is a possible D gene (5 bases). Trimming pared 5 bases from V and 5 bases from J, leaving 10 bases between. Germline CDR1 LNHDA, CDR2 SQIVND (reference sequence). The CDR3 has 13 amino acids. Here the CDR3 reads CASSQQENNEQFF. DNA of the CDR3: TGTGCCAGTAGTCAACAGGAAAACAATGAGCAGTTCTTC.

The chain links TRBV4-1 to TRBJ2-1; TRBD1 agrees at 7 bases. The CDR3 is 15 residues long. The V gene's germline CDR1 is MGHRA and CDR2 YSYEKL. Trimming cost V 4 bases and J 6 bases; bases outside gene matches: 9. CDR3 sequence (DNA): TGCGCCAGCAGCCCCCCGGACAGGACCATCAATGAGCAGTTCTTC. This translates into CASSPPDRTINEQFF.

The DNA for the CDR3 is TGTGCCATCAGTACCGGGACAGCACCCTACGAGCAGTACTTC. Translated: CAISTGTAPYEQYF. The rearrangement joins TRBV10-3 to TRBJ2-7, with TRBD1 identical over 7 bases. The CDR3 contains 14 residues. From germline, CDR1 is ENHRY and CDR2 SYGVKD. The junction had 6 bases not matched to a gene; V was cut back by 5 bases and J by 2 bases.

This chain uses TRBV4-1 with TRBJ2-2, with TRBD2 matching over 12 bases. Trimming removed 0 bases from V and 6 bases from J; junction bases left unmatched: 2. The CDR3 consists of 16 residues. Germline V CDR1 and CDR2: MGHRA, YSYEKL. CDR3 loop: CASSQEASGRAGELFF. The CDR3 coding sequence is TGCGCCAGCAGCCAAGAGGCTAGCGGGAGGGCCGGGGAGCTGTTTTTT.

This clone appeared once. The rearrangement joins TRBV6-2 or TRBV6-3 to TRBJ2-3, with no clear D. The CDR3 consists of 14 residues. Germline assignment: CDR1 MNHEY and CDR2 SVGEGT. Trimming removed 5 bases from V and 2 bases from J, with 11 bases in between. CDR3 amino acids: CASSRSPTTDTQYF. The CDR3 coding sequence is TGTGCCAGCAGTCGGTCCCCTACCACAGATACGCAGTATTTT.

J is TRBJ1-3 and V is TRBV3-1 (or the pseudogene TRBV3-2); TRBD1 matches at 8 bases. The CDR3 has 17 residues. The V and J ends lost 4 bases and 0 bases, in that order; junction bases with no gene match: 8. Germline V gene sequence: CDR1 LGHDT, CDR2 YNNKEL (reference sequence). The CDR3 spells CASSRGQGKLSGNTIYF. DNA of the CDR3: TGTGCCAGCAGCCGTGGACAGGGAAAACTCTCTGGAAACACCATATATTTT.

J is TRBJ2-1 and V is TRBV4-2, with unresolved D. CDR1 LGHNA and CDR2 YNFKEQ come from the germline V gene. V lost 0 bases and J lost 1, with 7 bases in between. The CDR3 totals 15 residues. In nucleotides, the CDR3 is TGTGCCAGCAGCCAAGATGCAGGTTCCTACAATGAGCAGTTCTTC. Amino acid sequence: CASSQDAGSYNEQFF.

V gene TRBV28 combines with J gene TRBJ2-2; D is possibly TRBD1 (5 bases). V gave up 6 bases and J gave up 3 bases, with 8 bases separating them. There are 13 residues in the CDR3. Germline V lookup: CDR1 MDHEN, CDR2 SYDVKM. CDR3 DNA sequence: TGTGCCAGCAGGGGCAGGGACACCGGGGAGCTGTTTTTT. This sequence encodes CASRGRDTGELFF.

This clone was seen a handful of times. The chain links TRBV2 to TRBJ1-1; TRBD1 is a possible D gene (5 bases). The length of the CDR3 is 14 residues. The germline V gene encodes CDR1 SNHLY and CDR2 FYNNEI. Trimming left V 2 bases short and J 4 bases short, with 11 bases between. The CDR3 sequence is CASSEQGGITEAFF. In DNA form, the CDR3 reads TGTGCCAGCAGTGAACAGGGTGGAATCACTGAAGCTTTCTTT.

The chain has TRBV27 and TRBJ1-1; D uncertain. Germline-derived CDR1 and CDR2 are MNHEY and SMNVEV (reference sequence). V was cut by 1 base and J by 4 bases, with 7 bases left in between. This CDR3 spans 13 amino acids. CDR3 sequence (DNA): TGTGCCAGCAGTTTATTGAGGGCCACTGAAGCTTTCTTT. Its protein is CASSLLRATEAFF.

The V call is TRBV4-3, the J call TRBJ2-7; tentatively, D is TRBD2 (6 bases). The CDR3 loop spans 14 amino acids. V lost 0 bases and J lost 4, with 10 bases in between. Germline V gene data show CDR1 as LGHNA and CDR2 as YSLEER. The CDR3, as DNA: TGCGCCAGCAGCCAAGACGGGAGAGCTTACGAGCAGTACTTC. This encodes CASSQDGRAYEQYF.

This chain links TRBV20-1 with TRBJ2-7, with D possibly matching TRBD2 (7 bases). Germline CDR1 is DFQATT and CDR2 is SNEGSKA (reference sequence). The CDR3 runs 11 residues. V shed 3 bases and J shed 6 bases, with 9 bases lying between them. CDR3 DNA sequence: TGCAGTGCTAGGGGGGGGCCCGAGCAGTACTTC. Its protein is CSARGGPEQYF.

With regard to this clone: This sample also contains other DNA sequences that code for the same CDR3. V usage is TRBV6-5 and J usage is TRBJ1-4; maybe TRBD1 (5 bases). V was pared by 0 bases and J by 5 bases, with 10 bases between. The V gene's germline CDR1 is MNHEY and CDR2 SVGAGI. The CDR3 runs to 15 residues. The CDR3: CASSYSGTGNEKLFF. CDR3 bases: TGTGCCAGCAGTTACTCTGGGACTGGGAATGAAAAACTGTTTTTT.

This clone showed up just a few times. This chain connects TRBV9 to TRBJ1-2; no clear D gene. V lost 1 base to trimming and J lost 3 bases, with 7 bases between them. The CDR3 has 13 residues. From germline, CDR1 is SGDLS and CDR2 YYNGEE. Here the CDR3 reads CASSVNSYYGYTF. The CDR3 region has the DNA TGTGCCAGCAGCGTAAACAGCTACTATGGCTACACCTTC.

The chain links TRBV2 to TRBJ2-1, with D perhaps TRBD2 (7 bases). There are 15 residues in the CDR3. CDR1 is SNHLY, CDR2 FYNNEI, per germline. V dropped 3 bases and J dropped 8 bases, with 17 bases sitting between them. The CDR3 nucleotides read TGTGCCAGCAGTGATTCGGGGGGCCGAAGGTATGAGCAGTTCTTC. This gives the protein CASSDSGGRRYEQFF.

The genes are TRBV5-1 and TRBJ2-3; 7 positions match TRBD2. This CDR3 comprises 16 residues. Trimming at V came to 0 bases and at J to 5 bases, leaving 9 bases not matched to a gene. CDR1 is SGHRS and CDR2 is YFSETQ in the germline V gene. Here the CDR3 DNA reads TGCGCCAGCAGCTTGGTTCCGGGGGGTTTCAGAGATACGCAGTATTTT. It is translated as CASSLVPGGFRDTQYF.

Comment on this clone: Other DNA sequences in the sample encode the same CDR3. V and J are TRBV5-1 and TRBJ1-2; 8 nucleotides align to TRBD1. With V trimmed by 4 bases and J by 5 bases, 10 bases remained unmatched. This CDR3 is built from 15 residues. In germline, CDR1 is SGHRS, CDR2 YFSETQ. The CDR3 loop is CASSLGAGGNYGYTF. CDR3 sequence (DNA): TGCGCCAGCAGCCTCGGGGCAGGGGGCAATTATGGCTACACCTTC.

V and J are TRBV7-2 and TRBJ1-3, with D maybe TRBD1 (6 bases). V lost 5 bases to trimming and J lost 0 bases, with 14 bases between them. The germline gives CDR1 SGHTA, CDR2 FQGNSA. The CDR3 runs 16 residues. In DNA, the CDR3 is TGTGCCAGCAGCCCCAGGACAGCGATCTCTGGAAACACCATATATTTT. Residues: CASSPRTAISGNTIYF. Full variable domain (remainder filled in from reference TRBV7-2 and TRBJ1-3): GAGVSQSPSNKVTEKGKDVELRCDPISGHTALYWYRQSLGQGLEFLIYFQGNSAPDKSGLPSDRFSAERTGGSVSTLTIQRTQQEDSAVYLCASSPRTAISGNTIYFGEGSWLTVV.

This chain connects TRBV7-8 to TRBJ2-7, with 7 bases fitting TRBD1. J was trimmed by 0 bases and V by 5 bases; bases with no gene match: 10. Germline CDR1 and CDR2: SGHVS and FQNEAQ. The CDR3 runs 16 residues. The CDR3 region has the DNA TGTGCCAGCAGCCCCGCCCCGGCAGGGGGCTCCTACGAGCAGTACTTC. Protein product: CASSPAPAGGSYEQYF.

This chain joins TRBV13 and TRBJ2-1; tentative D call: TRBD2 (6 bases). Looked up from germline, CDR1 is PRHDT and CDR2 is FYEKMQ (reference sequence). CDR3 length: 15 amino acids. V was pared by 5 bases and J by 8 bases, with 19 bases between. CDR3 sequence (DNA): TGTGCCAGCAGCCTCCGGGACTCACCACCACATGAGCAGTTCTTC. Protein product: CASSLRDSPPHEQFF.

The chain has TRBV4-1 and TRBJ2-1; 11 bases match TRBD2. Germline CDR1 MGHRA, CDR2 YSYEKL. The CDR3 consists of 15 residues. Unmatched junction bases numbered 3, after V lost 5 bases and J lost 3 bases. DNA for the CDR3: TGCGCCAGCAGCAAGGGACTAGCGGTCTACAATGAGCAGTTCTTC. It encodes CASSKGLAVYNEQFF.

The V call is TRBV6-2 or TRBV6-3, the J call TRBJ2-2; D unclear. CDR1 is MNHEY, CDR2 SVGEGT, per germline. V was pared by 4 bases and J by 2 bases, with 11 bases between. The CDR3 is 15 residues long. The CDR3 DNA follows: TGTGCCAGCAGTTCCCGAGAGGAAAACACCGGGGAGCTGTTTTTT. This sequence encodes CASSSREENTGELFF.

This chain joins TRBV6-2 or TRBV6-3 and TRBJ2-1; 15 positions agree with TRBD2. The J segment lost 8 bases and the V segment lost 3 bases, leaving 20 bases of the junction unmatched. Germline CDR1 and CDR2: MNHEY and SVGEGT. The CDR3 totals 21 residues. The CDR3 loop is CASSYRRTSGRAVRRTDEQFF. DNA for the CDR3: TGTGCCAGCAGTTATCGACGGACTAGCGGGAGGGCCGTGCGCCGAACAGATGAGCAGTTCTTC.

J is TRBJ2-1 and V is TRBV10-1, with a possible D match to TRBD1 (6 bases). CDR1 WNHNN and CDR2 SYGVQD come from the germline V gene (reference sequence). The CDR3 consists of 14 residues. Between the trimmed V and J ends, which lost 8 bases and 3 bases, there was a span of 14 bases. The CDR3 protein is CASSSGQNYNEQFF. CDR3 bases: TGCGCCAGCTCCTCCGGACAGAACTACAATGAGCAGTTCTTC.